This T cell receptor (beta chain) was found in a study of T-cell memory formation after mild COVID-19. From the 5' RACE reads, TCRdb called clonotypes with MiXCR, one entry per CDR3 protein. The profile shows some 340,000 distinct CDR3 sequences, about an eighth of them singletons. This clonotype showed up just a few times. Its antigen remains unidentified. In germline, CDR1 is SGHKS, CDR2 YYEKEE (reference sequence). V gave up 4 bases and J gave up 4 bases; unmatched junction bases: 10. CDR3 size: 16 residues. General study findings and limits: Clones shrinking from day 15 to 85 showed even CD4/CD8 mixes; later expanders tilted CD4+.

The receptor was isolated from a young man who had mild COVID-19 (a few samples of this study predate the infection). Cell type and time point are not known. The sequenced sample was PBMCs or a T cell subset sorted from them (not recorded which). V is TRBV5-5 and J is TRBJ1-1, with 10 bases aligning to TRBD1. Here the CDR3 DNA reads TGTGCCAGCAGCCCATATCCGGGACAGGGGTTCACTGAAGCTTTCTTT. Residues: CASSPYPGQGFTEAFF.